This T cell receptor (beta chain) was sequenced during a study of blood T cells in healthy people across ages. On this clonotype itself: Its target is not known.

It was with a sample-barcoded 5' primer and a J-beta primer mix that a second PCR of roughly 6 to 11 cycles was run. MiXCR was run by TCRdb on the 5' RACE reads, yielding one entry per CDR3 protein. Counted here are about 640,000 distinct CDR3 sequences, around three fifths occurring once; the ten biggest clones make up 30% to 45%. Study observations and caveats: It was not known whether donors were CMV positive (a possible confounder of expanded clonotype changes). From one million sequenced T cells, diversity estimates were lower bounds. More naive CD4+ cells and higher diversity were found in long-lived than in aged donors.

The V gene end was trimmed by 2 bases and the J gene end by 6 bases; junction bases not matched to a gene: 2. CDR1 and CDR2 from the germline V gene are MNHNY and SVGAGI (reference sequence). This CDR3 contains 13 residues. The clonotype was recovered from a man aged 55 to 69 in good health. V usage is TRBV6-6 and J usage is TRBJ2-5, with TRBD1 identical over 8 bases. Sequenced: blood. CDR3 loop: CASSYGQGKTQYF. The CDR3 DNA sequence: TGTGCCAGCAGTTACGGACAGGGCAAGACCCAGTACTTC.